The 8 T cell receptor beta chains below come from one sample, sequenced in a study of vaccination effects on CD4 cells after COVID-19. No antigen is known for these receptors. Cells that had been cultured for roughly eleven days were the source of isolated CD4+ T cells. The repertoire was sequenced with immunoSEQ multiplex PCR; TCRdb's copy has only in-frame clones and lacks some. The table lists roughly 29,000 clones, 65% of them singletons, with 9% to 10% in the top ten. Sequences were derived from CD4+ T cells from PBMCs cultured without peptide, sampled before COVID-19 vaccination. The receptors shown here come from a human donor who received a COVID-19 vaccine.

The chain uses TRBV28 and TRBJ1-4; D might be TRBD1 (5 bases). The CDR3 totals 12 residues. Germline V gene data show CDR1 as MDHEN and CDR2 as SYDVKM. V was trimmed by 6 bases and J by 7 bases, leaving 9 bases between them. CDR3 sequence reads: CASRGPVEKLFF. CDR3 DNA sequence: TGTGCCAGCAGGGGACCAGTTGAAAAACTGTTTTTT.

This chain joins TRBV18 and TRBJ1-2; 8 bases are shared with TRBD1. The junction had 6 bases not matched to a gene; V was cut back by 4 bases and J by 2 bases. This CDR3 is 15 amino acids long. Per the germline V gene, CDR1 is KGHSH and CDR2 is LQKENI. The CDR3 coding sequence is TGTGCCAGCTCACGGGGGACAGGCGGCAACTATGGCTACACCTTC. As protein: CASSRGTGGNYGYTF. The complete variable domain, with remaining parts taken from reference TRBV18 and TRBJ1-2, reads NAGVMQNPRHLVRRRGQEARLRCSPMKGHSHVYWYRQLPEEGLKFMVYLQKENIIDESGMPKERFSAEFPKEGPSILRIQQVVRGDSAAYFCASSRGTGGNYGYTFGSGTRLTVV.

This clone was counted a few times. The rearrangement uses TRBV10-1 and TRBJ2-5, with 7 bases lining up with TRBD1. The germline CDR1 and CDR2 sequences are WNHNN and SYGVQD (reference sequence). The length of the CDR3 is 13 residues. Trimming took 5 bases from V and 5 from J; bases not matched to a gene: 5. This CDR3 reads CASSFKGAETQYF. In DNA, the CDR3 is TGCGCCAGCAGTTTCAAGGGGGCTGAGACCCAGTACTTC.

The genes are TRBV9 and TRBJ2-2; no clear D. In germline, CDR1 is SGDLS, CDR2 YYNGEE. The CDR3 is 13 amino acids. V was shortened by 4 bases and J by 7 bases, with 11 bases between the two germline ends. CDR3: CASSPEGSGELFF. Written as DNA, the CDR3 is TGTGCCAGCAGCCCAGAAGGTAGCGGGGAGCTGTTTTTT.

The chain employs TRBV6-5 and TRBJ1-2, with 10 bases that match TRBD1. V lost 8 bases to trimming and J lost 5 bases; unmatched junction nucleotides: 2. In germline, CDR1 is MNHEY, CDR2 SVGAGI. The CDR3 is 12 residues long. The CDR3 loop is CASGTGVYGYTF. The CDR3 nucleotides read TGTGCCAGCGGGACAGGGGTGTATGGCTACACCTTC.

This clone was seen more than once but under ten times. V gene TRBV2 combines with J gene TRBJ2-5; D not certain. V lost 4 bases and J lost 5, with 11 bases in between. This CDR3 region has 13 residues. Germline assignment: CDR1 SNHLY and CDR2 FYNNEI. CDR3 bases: TGTGCCAGCAGTGTTTACAGAGGCGAGACCCAGTACTTC. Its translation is CASSVYRGETQYF.

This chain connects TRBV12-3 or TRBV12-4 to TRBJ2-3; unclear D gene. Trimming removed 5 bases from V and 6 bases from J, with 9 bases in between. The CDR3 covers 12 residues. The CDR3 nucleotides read TGTGCCAGCAGTCCCCAAAGGGATACGCAGTATTTT. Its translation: CASSPQRDTQYF.

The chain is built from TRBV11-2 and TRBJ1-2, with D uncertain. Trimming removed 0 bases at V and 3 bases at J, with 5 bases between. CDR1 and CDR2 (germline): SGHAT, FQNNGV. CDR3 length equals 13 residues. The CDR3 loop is CASSLDSYYGYTF. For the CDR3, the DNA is TGTGCCAGCAGCTTAGATTCTTACTATGGCTACACCTTC.